This T cell receptor (beta chain) was recovered during a study of T cells in Graves' hyperthyroidism and ophthalmopathy. Study at large: The initial diagnosis was the point when peripheral blood was collected, ahead of any treatment. The study, taken as a whole, reports: Onset of ophthalmopathy came a median roughly 6.5 months after the model predicted it. Most thyroid-expanded clonotypes above 0.001 were also found in blood.

A NOSPECS grade of at least 4, a Clinical Activity Score of at least 3 and duration under 3 months were recorded in ophthalmopathy patients. A word on this clonotype: Its antigen is not identified.

Amplified regions were TCR beta CDR3 sequences from RNA transcripts. A set of HTBI primers served as the primers for a first-round RT-PCR of the TCR CDR3. TCRdb reprocessed the multiplex PCR reads with MiXCR, giving one entry per CDR3 protein. Of about 400,000 distinct CDR3 sequences detected, 11% to 15% appear once; the ten largest clones hold 25% to 30%. The CDR3 has 15 amino acids. Germline assignment: CDR1 SGHAT and CDR2 FQNNGV. V dropped 1 base and J dropped 8; count of bases not matched to a gene: 10. Specimen: blood. This TCR derives from a middle-aged man with Graves' ophthalmopathy. The rearrangement joins TRBV11-2 to TRBJ2-5, with 7 bases that match TRBD1. CDR3 DNA sequence: TGTGCCAGCAGCTTAGCCGGGACAGCAGCCGGAACCCAGTACTTC. It encodes CASSLAGTAAGTQYF.